Shown below are 18 T cell receptor beta chains from a single sample sequenced in a study of identical twins (dated by TCRdb to 2016 to 2017). Libraries were built with 5' RACE. Data came from an Illumina HiSeq 2000. TCRdb trimmed the raw reads at Q25, called clones with MiXCR and kept productive beta chains. When rows share a CDR3 protein, they turn into one entry using the most common DNA and genes. The sample yields roughly 1.6 million distinct CDR3 sequences; less than 35% were counted once. About 0.27% of the sample comes from the top ten. The sample comprised cord blood. The receptors derive from a newborn girl in good health.

The table lists this clonotype with a few counts. The chain couples TRBV20-1 to TRBJ1-5, with a possible D match to TRBD1 (6 bases). The CDR3 spans 15 residues. Trimming stripped 5 bases from V and 1 base from J, with 15 bases between. Germline V gene sequence: CDR1 DFQATT, CDR2 SNEGSKA (reference sequence). The CDR3 loop is CSAEAVTGSNQPQHF. DNA for the CDR3: TGCAGTGCTGAGGCGGTCACAGGGAGCAATCAGCCCCAGCATTTT.

The chain is built from TRBV20-1 and TRBJ1-4; a weak D match, TRBD1 (5 bases). Per germline, CDR1 DFQATT and CDR2 SNEGSKA (reference sequence). V was shortened by 0 bases and J by 5 bases, with 16 bases between the two germline ends. The CDR3 has 16 amino acids. In DNA form, the CDR3 reads TGCAGTGCTAGAGATTCGGGGGGGAGTTGGAATGAAAAACTGTTTTTT. Translating gives CSARDSGGSWNEKLFF.

This clonotype was seen a handful of times. The rearrangement joins TRBV20-1 to TRBJ1-6; TRBD1 is a possible D gene (6 bases). Trimming shortened V by 1 base and J by 7 bases, and 11 bases separated the two germline ends. From germline, CDR1 is DFQATT and CDR2 SNEGSKA (reference sequence). This CDR3 contains 14 residues. The CDR3 DNA sequence: TGCAGTGCTAGAGGTGACAGGCTCAATTCACCCCTCCACTTT. Translating gives CSARGDRLNSPLHF.

The V gene is TRBV20-1, the J gene TRBJ2-5, with 8 bases fitting TRBD2. Germline CDR1 DFQATT, CDR2 SNEGSKA (reference sequence). The J segment lost 11 bases and the V segment lost 1 base, leaving 15 bases of the junction unmatched. The CDR3 length is 15 residues. Here the CDR3 reads CSARALAGSYNEQYF. CDR3 sequence (DNA): TGCAGTGCTAGAGCTCTAGCGGGTTCCTACAATGAGCAGTACTTC.

This clonotype occurred many times. The germline gene is not matched at one end of the junction; a read error may be the cause. This chain joins TRBV6-6 and TRBJ2-5; D not resolved. CDR3 length equals 14 residues. The V gene's germline CDR1 is MNHNY and CDR2 SVGAGI (reference sequence). The DNA for the CDR3 is TGTGCCAGCAGCGAAATCAGGACCCAAGGGACCCAGTACTTC. As protein: CASSEIRTQGTQYF.

This clonotype was observed many times. The rearrangement links TRBV28 to TRBJ2-7, with unresolved D. Trimming pared 6 bases from V and 4 bases from J, leaving 10 bases between. The CDR3 totals 12 residues. The V gene's germline CDR1 is MDHEN and CDR2 SYDVKM. The CDR3: CASSLIPYEQYF. The CDR3 DNA follows: TGTGCCAGCAGCTTGATCCCGTACGAGCAGTACTTC.

This rearrangement joins TRBV20-1 to TRBJ2-4; 9 bases map to TRBD1. The junction had 5 bases not matched to a gene; V was cut back by 1 base and J by 4 bases. Germline CDR1 and CDR2: DFQATT and SNEGSKA (reference sequence). The CDR3 is made up of 15 amino acids. CDR3 sequence (DNA): TGCAGTGCTAGAGGCTCGACAGGGGGAAAAAACATTCAGTACTTC. It codes for CSARGSTGGKNIQYF.

The J gene is TRBJ2-1, the V gene TRBV20-1; 14 bases are a match to TRBD2. CDR3 length: 17 amino acids. CDR1 DFQATT and CDR2 SNEGSKA come from the germline V gene (reference sequence). Trimming took 6 bases from V and 0 from J; bases not matched to a gene: 7. The CDR3 DNA is TGCAGTGCCCGGACTAGCGGGGGGACGAGCTCCTACAATGAGCAGTTCTTC. This encodes CSARTSGGTSSYNEQFF.

The CDR3 loop reads CAIGSGTAPYEQYF. Written as DNA, the CDR3 is TGTGCCATTGGCTCCGGGACAGCCCCCTACGAGCAGTACTTC. The chain combines TRBV28 with TRBJ2-7; 7 bases line up with TRBD1. This CDR3 is built from 14 residues. V trimming: 10 bases; J trimming: 2 bases; junction bases outside the gene matches: 11. Germline-derived CDR1 and CDR2 are MDHEN and SYDVKM. Full variable domain (missing parts from reference TRBV28 and TRBJ2-7): DVKVTQSSRYLVKRTGEKVFLECVQDMDHENMFWYRQDPGLGLRLIYFSYDVKMKEKGDIPEGYSVSREKKERFSLILESASTNQTSMYLCAIGSGTAPYEQYFGPGTRLTVT.

This clonotype was recorded a few times. The genes are TRBV20-1 and TRBJ2-1; 14 bases line up with TRBD2. The CDR3 consists of 17 residues. With 4 bases clipped from V and 3 bases from J, the junction kept 8 bases outside the gene matches. CDR1 and CDR2 from the germline V gene are DFQATT and SNEGSKA (reference sequence). The CDR3 DNA follows: TGCAGTGCTACCGCCTGGACTAGCGGGAGGATCTACAATGAGCAGTTCTTC. This translates into CSATAWTSGRIYNEQFF.

This clonotype was observed many times. The chain combines TRBV10-3 with TRBJ2-3; TRBD1 agrees at 11 bases. V lost 4 bases, J lost 5 bases, and 2 bases stayed unmatched. This CDR3 comprises 14 residues. CDR1 is ENHRY, CDR2 SYGVKD, per germline. In DNA form, the CDR3 reads TGTGCCATCAGTGGGACAGGGGGCAAAGATACGCAGTATTTT. Protein: CAISGTGGKDTQYF.

The chain links TRBV20-1 to TRBJ2-3; 15 nucleotides line up with TRBD2. The CDR3 sequence is 16 residues long. Germline values: CDR1 DFQATT, CDR2 SNEGSKA (reference sequence). J gave up 4 bases and V 1 base, and 3 bases lay outside the gene matches. The DNA for the CDR3 is TGCAGTGCTAGAGGAGGACTAGCGGGGGGGCCAGATACGCAGTATTTT. Translating it yields CSARGGLAGGPDTQYF.

The J gene is TRBJ1-3, the V gene TRBV4-2, with a possible D match to TRBD1 (5 bases). The CDR3 is 16 residues long. Deletions cut 4 bases from V and 0 bases from J, with 13 bases between. Germline lookup yields CDR1 LGHNA and CDR2 YNFKEQ. Here the CDR3 DNA reads TGTGCCAGCAGCCTCAGAAGGGGCCTCTCTGGAAACACCATATATTTT. It yields the protein CASSLRRGLSGNTIYF.

This clonotype was found a few times. The CDR3 DNA is TGTGCCAGCAGTTTAGATGGGGGCCGAACCTACGAGCAGTACTTC. This sequence encodes CASSLDGGRTYEQYF. The chain is built from TRBV12-3 or TRBV12-4 and TRBJ2-7; a weak D match, TRBD1 (6 bases). V gave up 1 base and J gave up 2 bases, with 12 bases separating them. The CDR3 spans 15 residues.

The table lists this clonotype with many counts. This chain uses TRBV29-1 with TRBJ2-1, with 8 bases matching TRBD2. This CDR3 is 16 amino acids long. The germline V gene has CDR1 SQVTM and CDR2 ANQGSEA. Unmatched junction bases numbered 8, after V lost 4 bases and J lost 0 bases. The CDR3 nucleotides are TGCAGCGTTGTTGGGTTAGCGGGGATCTCCTACAATGAGCAGTTCTTC. The encoded protein is CSVVGLAGISYNEQFF.

With respect to this clonotype: An end of the junction differs from the germline gene, which may be a read error. The CDR3: CTSSTRTVSSGANVLTF. The CDR3 DNA follows: TGTACCAGCAGCACCCGGACAGTAAGCTCTGGGGCCAACGTCCTGACTTTC. The chain joins TRBV14 to TRBJ2-6; D may be TRBD1 (6 bases). CDR1 and CDR2 from the germline V gene are SGHDN and FVKESK. This CDR3 comprises 17 residues.

This clonotype was found many times. The chain couples TRBV29-1 to TRBJ2-1; 9 positions agree with TRBD2. This CDR3 is 15 amino acids long. Germline V gene data show CDR1 as SQVTM and CDR2 as ANQGSEA. After removal of 3 bases from V and 7 bases from J, the junction contained 10 bases not matched to a gene. The CDR3 loop is CSVDGSGGPRNEQFF. In nucleotides, the CDR3 is TGCAGCGTTGATGGTAGCGGGGGACCCCGGAATGAGCAGTTCTTC.

The chain carries TRBV20-1 and TRBJ2-1; TRBD2 agrees at 8 bases. Losses at the gene ends were 6 bases for V and 7 bases for J; bases not matched to a gene: 8. The CDR3 length is 13 residues. Per germline, CDR1 DFQATT and CDR2 SNEGSKA (reference sequence). The CDR3 is CSALRLARNEQFF. The CDR3 bases are TGCAGTGCCCTCCGACTAGCGCGGAATGAGCAGTTCTTC.